A selection of T cell receptor beta chains follows, all from one sample in a study of response to subunit inactivated influenza vaccine. A single record per CDR3 protein comes from TCRdb applying MiXCR to the RT-PCR reads. The table records a few hundred thousand distinct CDR3 sequences, 21% of them present only once. The source material was PBMCs from blood, sampled about 20 months after vaccination. These receptor sequences come from a man aged 45 to 75 who received an inactivated influenza vaccine. CDR3s include the opening cysteine and the closing phenylalanine or tryptophan.

v_gene,len,CDR3aa
TRBV15,15,CATSRDRGVLGELFF
TRBV27,14,CASSRRALGQPQHF
TRBV28,13,CASSLSGLDTQYF
TRBV24-1,11,CATSRGYEQYF
TRBV4-1,15,CASSQGWQGNYGYTF
TRBV24-1,14,CATSGTGGSDTQYF
TRBV20-1,13,CSATAGTNEKLFF
TRBV4-1,15,CASSQDKKGWNGYTF
TRBV10-3,15,CAISSSGRYQETQYF
TRBV29-1,11,CSVGRGYEQYF
TRBV28,13,CASSFLANQPQHF
TRBV6-2/TRBV6-3,16,CASSYWAGHPNTEAFF
TRBV19,15,CASTDTGGPNYGYTF
TRBV4-1,15,CASSQDWQGGTEAFF
TRBV28,13,CASSLVSKAEAFF
TRBV24-1,13,CATSDPNGGGYTF
TRBV6-1,14,CASSRAAPNEKLFF
TRBV3-1,14,CASSHGPENTEAFF
TRBV18,14,CASSPETVNTEAFF
TRBV23-1,15,CASSYTGTDNYGHTF
TRBV9,15,CASSERQGRVEKLFF
TRBV13,17,CASSWGRGQGGNYGYTF
TRBV4-3,13,CASSLNRENTQYF
TRBV2,14,CASSVGGQSHEQYF
TRBV12-3/TRBV12-4,18,CASRTILGTGLTYNEQFF
TRBV6-2/TRBV6-3,16,CASKEISGTSGYEQYF
TRBV5-1,16,CASSLETGGPGQPQHF
TRBV12-3/TRBV12-4,14,CASSFDFLGGTQYF
TRBV7-9,16,CASSSIQGSQNTEAFF
TRBV4-3,16,CASSQGYGTFAYEQYF
TRBV9,15,CASSVVGSTPNEQFF
TRBV20-1,18,CSARGAAGSGGSNTEAFF
TRBV19,14,CASSTPGDNSPLHF
TRBV3-1,14,CASSQPGETDTQYF
TRBV7-6,14,CASSLETGSDTQYF
TRBV5-1,15,CASSLNEAVSYEQYF
TRBV20-1,14,CSAPTGRENQPQHF
TRBV3-1,15,CASSQAGRYNYGYTF
TRBV12-3/TRBV12-4,15,CASSSPRFWGETQYF
TRBV12-3/TRBV12-4,15,CASSLQGFVKETQYF
TRBV5-6,15,CASSIGDGGGTEAFF
TRBV29-1,12,CSVEVRSYEQYF
TRBV6-5,14,CASSYSLTDTEAFF
TRBV28,16,CASSQGLVFGTDTQYF
TRBV6-2/TRBV6-3,15,CASSYSRGIDNEQFF
TRBV29-1,12,CSVGRAGETQYF
TRBV20-1,16,CSASSFERGRGNKQYF
TRBV4-3,15,CASSQDLTNNEKLFF
TRBV7-3,15,CASSPNSGSATRQFF
TRBV29-1,17,CSVEGSSGTGVSYGYTF
TRBV21-1,14,CASSQTSGSYEQYF
TRBV7-9,17,CASSSHRGRVKADTQYF
TRBV27,15,CASSLGWVGADTQYF
TRBV7-9,17,CASSLARLAGASDTQYF
TRBV2,15,CASSERRVGGYCYTF